This T cell receptor (beta chain) was sequenced during a study of low-dose radiotherapy and immunotherapy resistance in tumors. Across the study: Treatment of Cohort 2 consisted of 1 Gy per fraction every two weeks, amounting to 13 Gy over 26 weeks. Both drugs were delivered intravenously to patients (nivolumab 240 mg every two weeks and ipilimumab 1 mg/kg every six weeks). From cycle 1 day 1, patients took oral aspirin 300 mg every day for four cycles.

This clonotype was observed at least ten times. With TRAV- and TRBV-specific primers, first-strand cDNA was made, covering the alpha and beta chains. Amplification of TCRs used a constant-region primer and V-primer adapter for around 18 PCR cycles. Using its own MiXCR run on the reads, TCRdb lists one record per CDR3 protein. This table holds 65,000 to 100,000 distinct CDR3 sequences, roughly a sixth found once. Time point noted: before trial treatment. All of the donors were given nivolumab, ipilimumab, aspirin, low-dose cyclophosphamide and low-dose radiotherapy as part of RACIN, a single-arm trial. The CDR3 covers 12 residues. From germline, CDR1 is DFQATT and CDR2 SNEGSKA (reference sequence). V lost 1 base, J lost 7 bases, and 8 bases lay in between.

The chain couples TRBV20-1 to TRBJ1-5; D possibly corresponds to TRBD1 (5 bases). Sample: PBMCs, taken before treatment. The clonotype comes from a male donor with prostate cancer. As DNA, the CDR3 is TGCAGTGCTAGAGGGGCAGGGCAGCCCCAGCATTTT. It translates to CSARGAGQPQHF.